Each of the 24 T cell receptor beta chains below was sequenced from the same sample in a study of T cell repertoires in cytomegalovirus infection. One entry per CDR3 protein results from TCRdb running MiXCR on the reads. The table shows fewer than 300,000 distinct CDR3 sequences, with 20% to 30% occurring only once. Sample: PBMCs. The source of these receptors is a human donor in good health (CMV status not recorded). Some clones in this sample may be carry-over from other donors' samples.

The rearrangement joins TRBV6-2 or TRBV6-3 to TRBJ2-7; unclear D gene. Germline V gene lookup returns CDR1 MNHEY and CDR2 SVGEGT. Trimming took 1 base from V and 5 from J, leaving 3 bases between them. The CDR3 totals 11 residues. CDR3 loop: CASSYYHEQYF. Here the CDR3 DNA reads TGTGCCAGCAGTTACTACCACGAGCAGTACTTC.

The chain's CDR3 is CASREPHNSPLHF. The CDR3 nucleotides are TGTGCCAGCAGGGAGCCGCATAATTCACCCCTCCACTTT. This chain connects TRBV28 to TRBJ1-6; D call uncertain. Between the trimmed V and J ends, which lost 6 bases and 5 bases, there was a span of 8 bases. The germline V gene encodes CDR1 MDHEN and CDR2 SYDVKM. The CDR3 runs to 13 residues.

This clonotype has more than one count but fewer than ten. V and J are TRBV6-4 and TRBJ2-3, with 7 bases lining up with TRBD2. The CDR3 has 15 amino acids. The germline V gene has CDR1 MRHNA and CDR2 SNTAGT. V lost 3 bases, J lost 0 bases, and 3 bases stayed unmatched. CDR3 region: CASSEDGGSTDTQYF. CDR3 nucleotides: TGTGCCAGCAGTGAGGACGGGGGGAGCACAGATACGCAGTATTTT.

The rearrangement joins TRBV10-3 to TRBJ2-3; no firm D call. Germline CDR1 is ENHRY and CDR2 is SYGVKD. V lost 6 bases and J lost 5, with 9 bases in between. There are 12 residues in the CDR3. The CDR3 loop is CAISLKGDTQYF. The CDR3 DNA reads TGTGCCATCAGCCTGAAGGGAGATACGCAGTATTTT.

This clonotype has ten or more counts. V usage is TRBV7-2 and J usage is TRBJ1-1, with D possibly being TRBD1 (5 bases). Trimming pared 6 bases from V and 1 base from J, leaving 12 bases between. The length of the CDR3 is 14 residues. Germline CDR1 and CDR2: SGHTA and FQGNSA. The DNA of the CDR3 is TGTGCCAGCAGTTTCTCTCAGGGGAACACTGAAGCTTTCTTT. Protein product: CASSFSQGNTEAFF.

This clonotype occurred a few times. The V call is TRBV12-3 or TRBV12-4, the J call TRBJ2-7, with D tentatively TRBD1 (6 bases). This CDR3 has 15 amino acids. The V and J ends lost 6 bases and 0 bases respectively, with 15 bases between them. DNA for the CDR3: TGTGCCAGCAGCGATGCCGGGACACACTCCTACGAGCAGTACTTC. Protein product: CASSDAGTHSYEQYF.

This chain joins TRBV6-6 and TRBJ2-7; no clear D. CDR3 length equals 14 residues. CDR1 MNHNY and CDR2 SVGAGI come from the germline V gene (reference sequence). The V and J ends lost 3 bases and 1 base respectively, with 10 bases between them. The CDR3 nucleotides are TGTGCCAGCAGTTATTTCACGGGTTCCTACGAGCAGTACTTC. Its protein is CASSYFTGSYEQYF.

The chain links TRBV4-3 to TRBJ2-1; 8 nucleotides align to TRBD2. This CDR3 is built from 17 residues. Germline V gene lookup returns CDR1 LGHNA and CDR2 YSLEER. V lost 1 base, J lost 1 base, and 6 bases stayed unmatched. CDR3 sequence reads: CASSQVSSGGSYNEQFF. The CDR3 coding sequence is TGCGCCAGCAGCCAAGTTAGTTCGGGAGGGTCCTACAATGAGCAGTTCTTC.

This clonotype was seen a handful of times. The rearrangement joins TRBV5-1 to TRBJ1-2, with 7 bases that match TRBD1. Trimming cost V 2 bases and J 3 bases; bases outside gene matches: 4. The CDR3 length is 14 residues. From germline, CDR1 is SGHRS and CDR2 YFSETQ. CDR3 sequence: CASSFKGQDYGYTF. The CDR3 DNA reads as TGCGCCAGCAGCTTTAAAGGACAGGACTATGGCTACACCTTC. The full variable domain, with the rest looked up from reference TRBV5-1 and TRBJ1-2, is KAGVTQTPRYLIKTRGQQVTLSCSPISGHRSVSWYQQTPGQGLQFLFEYFSETQRNKGNFPGRFSGRQFSNSRSEMNVSTLELGDSALYLCASSFKGQDYGYTFGSGTRLTVV.

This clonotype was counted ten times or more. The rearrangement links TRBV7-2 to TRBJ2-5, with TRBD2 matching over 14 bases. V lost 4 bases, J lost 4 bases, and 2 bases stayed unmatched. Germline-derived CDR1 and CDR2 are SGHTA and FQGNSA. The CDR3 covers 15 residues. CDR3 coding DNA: TGTGCCAGCAGCTCGACTAGCGGGGGGGCAGAGACCCAGTACTTC. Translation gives CASSSTSGGAETQYF.

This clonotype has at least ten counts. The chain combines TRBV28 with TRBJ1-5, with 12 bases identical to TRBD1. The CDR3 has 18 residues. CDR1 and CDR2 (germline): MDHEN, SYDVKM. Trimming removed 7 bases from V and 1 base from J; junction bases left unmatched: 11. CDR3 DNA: TGTGCCAGCAACCCGGGACAGGGGGCAGGGGAAAGCAATCAGCCCCAGCATTTT. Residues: CASNPGQGAGESNQPQHF.

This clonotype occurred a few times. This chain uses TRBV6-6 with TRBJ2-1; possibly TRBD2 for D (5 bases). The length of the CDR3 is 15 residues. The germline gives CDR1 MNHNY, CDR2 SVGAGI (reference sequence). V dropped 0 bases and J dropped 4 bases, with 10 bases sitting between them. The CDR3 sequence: CASSYSGGRYNEQFF. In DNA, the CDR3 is TGTGCCAGCAGTTACTCAGGCGGGCGTTACAATGAGCAGTTCTTC.

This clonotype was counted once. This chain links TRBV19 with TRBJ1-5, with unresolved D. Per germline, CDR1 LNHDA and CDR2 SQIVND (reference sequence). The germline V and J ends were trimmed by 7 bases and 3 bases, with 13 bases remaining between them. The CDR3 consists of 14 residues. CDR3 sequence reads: CASNGETLNQPQHF. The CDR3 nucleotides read TGTGCCAGTAATGGGGAGACACTCAATCAGCCCCAGCATTTT.

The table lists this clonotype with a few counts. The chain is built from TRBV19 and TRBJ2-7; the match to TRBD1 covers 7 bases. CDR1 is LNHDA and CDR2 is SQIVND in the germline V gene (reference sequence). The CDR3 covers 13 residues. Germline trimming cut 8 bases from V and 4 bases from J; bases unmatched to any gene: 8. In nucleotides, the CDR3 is TGTGCCAGTCGGCGCGACAGGGATTACGAGCAGTACTTC. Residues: CASRRDRDYEQYF.

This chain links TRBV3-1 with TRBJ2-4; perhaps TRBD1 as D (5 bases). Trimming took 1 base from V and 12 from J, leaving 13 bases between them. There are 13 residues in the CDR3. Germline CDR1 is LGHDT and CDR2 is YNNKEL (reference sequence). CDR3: CASSQVRDGAQYF. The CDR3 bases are TGTGCCAGCAGCCAAGTTAGGGATGGGGCTCAGTACTTC.

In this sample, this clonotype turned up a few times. The CDR3 bases are TGTGCCAGCAGCTTAGGCTCAGTCTACGAGCAGTACTTC. Translating it yields CASSLGSVYEQYF. This chain joins TRBV11-2 and TRBJ2-7, with D hard to call. The CDR3 covers 13 residues. Trimming pared 1 base from V and 3 bases from J, leaving 7 bases between. CDR1 SGHAT and CDR2 FQNNGV come from the germline V gene.

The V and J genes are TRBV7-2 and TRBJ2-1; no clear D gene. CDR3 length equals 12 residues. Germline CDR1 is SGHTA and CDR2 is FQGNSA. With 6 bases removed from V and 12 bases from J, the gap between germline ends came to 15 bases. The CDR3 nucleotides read TGTGCCAGCAGTGTAGGGTTCCTGGGGCAGTTCTTC. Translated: CASSVGFLGQFF.

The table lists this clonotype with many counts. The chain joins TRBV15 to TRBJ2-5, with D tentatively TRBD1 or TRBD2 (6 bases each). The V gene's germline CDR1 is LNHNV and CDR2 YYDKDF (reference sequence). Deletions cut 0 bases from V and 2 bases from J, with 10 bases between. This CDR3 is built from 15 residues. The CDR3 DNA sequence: TGTGCCACCAGCAGAGATGGAGGGACACAAGAGACCCAGTACTTC. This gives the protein CATSRDGGTQETQYF.

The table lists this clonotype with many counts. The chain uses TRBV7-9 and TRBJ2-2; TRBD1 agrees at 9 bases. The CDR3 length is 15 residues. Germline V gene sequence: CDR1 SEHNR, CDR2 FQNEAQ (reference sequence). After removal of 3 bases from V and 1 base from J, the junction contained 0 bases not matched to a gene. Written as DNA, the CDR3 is TGTGCCAGCAGCTTGGGACAGGGGAACACCGGGGAGCTGTTTTTT. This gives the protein CASSLGQGNTGELFF.

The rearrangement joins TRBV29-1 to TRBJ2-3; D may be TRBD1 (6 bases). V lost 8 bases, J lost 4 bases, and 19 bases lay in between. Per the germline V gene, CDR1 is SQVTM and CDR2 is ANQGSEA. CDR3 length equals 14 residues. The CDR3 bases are TGCAGCTTAGGGGGTGACGGAAGCGCAGATACGCAGTATTTT. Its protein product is CSLGGDGSADTQYF.

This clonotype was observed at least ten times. The CDR3 here is CASSRESSDEQFF. Written as DNA, the CDR3 is TGTGCCAGCAGCAGGGAGAGTTCGGATGAGCAGTTCTTC. The gene calls are TRBV6-1 and TRBJ2-1; D might be TRBD1 or TRBD2, each matching 5 bases. V was cut by 6 bases and J by 8 bases, with 14 bases left in between. This CDR3 has 13 amino acids. CDR1 MNHNS and CDR2 SASEGT come from the germline V gene.

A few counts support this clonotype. DNA of the CDR3: TGTGCCACCAGTGATTCCACTAGCGGGAGGCTGAAGACCCAGTACTTC. Translating it yields CATSDSTSGRLKTQYF. The genes are TRBV24-1 and TRBJ2-5, with 12 bases that match TRBD2. The CDR3 contains 16 residues. V was pared by 2 bases and J by 6 bases, with 6 bases of the junction left unmatched. The germline gives CDR1 KGHDR, CDR2 SFDVKD.

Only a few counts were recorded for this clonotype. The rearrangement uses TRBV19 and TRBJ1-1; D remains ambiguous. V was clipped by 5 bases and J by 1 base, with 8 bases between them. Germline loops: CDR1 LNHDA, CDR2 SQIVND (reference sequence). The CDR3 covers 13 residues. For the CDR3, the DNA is TGTGCCAGTAGTGCCAGAGAGAACACTGAAGCTTTCTTT. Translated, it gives CASSARENTEAFF.

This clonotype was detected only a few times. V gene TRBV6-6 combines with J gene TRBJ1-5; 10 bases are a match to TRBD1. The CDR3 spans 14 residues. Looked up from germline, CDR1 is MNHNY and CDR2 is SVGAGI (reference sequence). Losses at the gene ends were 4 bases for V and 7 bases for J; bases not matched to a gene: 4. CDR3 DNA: TGTGCCAGCAGTTGGGACAGGGGTAGCCAGCCCCAGCATTTT. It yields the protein CASSWDRGSQPQHF.